This T cell receptor beta chain came from a study of cytomegalovirus exposure and HLA in healthy donors. Produced via immunoSEQ multiplex PCR; TCRdb's table is partial and in-frame only. The data show 150,000 to 200,000 clones, about 89% seen once. Trimming left V 6 bases short and J 5 bases short, with 16 bases between. The length of the CDR3 is 14 residues. Germline loops: CDR1 MDHEN, CDR2 SYDVKM. The rearrangement links TRBV28 to TRBJ1-1; maybe TRBD1 (6 bases). This TCR was sampled from a man aged 25-45 years in good health and CMV-seropositive. Source material: PBMCs. CDR3 loop: CASRVEGGGTEAFF. Here the CDR3 DNA reads TGTGCCAGCAGGGTGGAGGGAGGGGGTACTGAAGCTTTCTTT.